This TCR beta chain was found in a study of T cells in Graves' hyperthyroidism and ophthalmopathy. With duration under 3 months, ophthalmopathy was active: Clinical Activity Score at least 3, NOSPECS at least 4. RNA transcripts provided the source from which TCR beta CDR3 regions were amplified. In the first-round RT-PCR of the TCR CDR3, the HTBI primer set was used. TCRdb passed the multiplex PCR reads through MiXCR, listing each CDR3 protein once. Counted here are some 580,000 distinct CDR3 sequences, approximately 15% occurring once; the ten biggest clones make up approximately 3.5%. This TCR was recovered from a woman aged 40 to 50 with Graves' ophthalmopathy. What was sequenced was blood.

CDR3 bases: TGTGCCAGCAGCCAAGTTAGCGGGGGGTACCTTCAGGGGGCCAACGTCCTGACTTTC. Amino acids: CASSQVSGGYLQGANVLTF. This rearrangement joins TRBV4-2 to TRBJ2-6; 10 positions match TRBD2. The CDR3 sequence is 19 residues long. V shed 1 base and J 4 bases; nucleotides not matched to a gene: 10. The germline gives CDR1 LGHNA, CDR2 YNFKEQ.